These T cell receptor beta chains were read from a single sample in a study of blood T cell repertoires in COVID-19. Assay used: immunoSEQ multiplex PCR; TCRdb lists only in-frame clones, some missing. The sample has 130,000 or so clones; around 84% are singletons. Sequencing was done on a sample of PBMCs or T cells enriched from blood (not recorded which). The receptors derive from a man in his forties or fifties with acute COVID-19. Each CDR3 is given with its conserved first and last residue. The order of the fields is J gene, D gene, V gene, clone size, CDR3 DNA, CDR3 protein. A D gene is named only where the DNA matches it firmly. For some rows the clone size is stated as once, few or many, or as a class when expanded; others skip it.

J gene: TRBJ2-7; D gene: NA; V gene: TRBV25-1; clone size: once; CDR3 DNA: TGTGCCAGCAGTAAGGCAGGGGCGAGAGACGAGCAGTACTTC; CDR3 protein: CASSKAGARDEQYF
J gene: TRBJ1-2; D gene: NA; V gene: TRBV9; clone size: NA; CDR3 DNA: TGTGCCAGCAGCTCCCGGGAGGGGATGAAGGGCTACACCTTC; CDR3 protein: CASSSREGMKGYTF
J gene: TRBJ2-5; D gene: NA; V gene: TRBV28; clone size: NA; CDR3 DNA: TGTGCCAGCAGTTTTGGCAGGTTTCAAGAGACCCAGTACTTC; CDR3 protein: CASSFGRFQETQYF
J gene: TRBJ1-3; D gene: NA; V gene: TRBV4-2; clone size: once; CDR3 DNA: TGTGCCAGCAGCCAGGGGGCCTACTCTGGAAACACCATATATTTT; CDR3 protein: CASSQGAYSGNTIYF
J gene: TRBJ2-2; D gene: TRBD1; V gene: TRBV2; clone size: NA; CDR3 DNA: TGTGCCAGCGGACAGGCGAGTACCGGGGAGCTGTTTTTT; CDR3 protein: CASGQASTGELFF
J gene: TRBJ2-7; D gene: TRBD1; V gene: TRBV7-2; clone size: NA; CDR3 DNA: TGTGCCAGCAGCTTGGATTCCGGGACAGGGAGCTCCTACGAGCAGTACTTC; CDR3 protein: CASSLDSGTGSSYEQYF
J gene: TRBJ1-1; D gene: NA; V gene: TRBV7-2; clone size: NA; CDR3 DNA: TGTGCCAGCAGCCCCCGAAGAGGCACTGAAGCTTTCTTT; CDR3 protein: CASSPRRGTEAFF
J gene: TRBJ1-1; D gene: NA; V gene: TRBV28; clone size: NA; CDR3 DNA: TGTGCCAGCTCACGGGGGGACACTGAAGCTTTCTTT; CDR3 protein: CASSRGDTEAFF
J gene: TRBJ1-2; D gene: NA; V gene: TRBV29-1; clone size: few; CDR3 DNA: TGCAGCGTTGTCCAGACCACAGGGACGGGCGGCTACACCTTC; CDR3 protein: CSVVQTTGTGGYTF
J gene: TRBJ2-1; D gene: TRBD2; V gene: TRBV3-1/TRBV3-2; clone size: NA; CDR3 DNA: TGTGCCAGCAGCCCCCGGGTAGCGGGAGACAATGAGCAGTTCTTC; CDR3 protein: CASSPRVAGDNEQFF
J gene: TRBJ1-5; D gene: TRBD1; V gene: TRBV30; clone size: NA; CDR3 DNA: TGTGCCTGGAGTCAGGGGGCCAGCAATCAGCCCCAGCATTTT; CDR3 protein: CAWSQGASNQPQHF
J gene: TRBJ2-7; D gene: TRBD1; V gene: TRBV28; clone size: NA; CDR3 DNA: TGTGCCAGCAGTCCTTCGACAGGGGCTACCTACGAGCAGTACTTC; CDR3 protein: CASSPSTGATYEQYF
J gene: TRBJ1-5; D gene: NA; V gene: TRBV5-3; clone size: NA; CDR3 DNA: TGTGCCAGAAGCTTGGATACAGGGCGGGGGGATAGCAATCAGCCCCAGCATTTT; CDR3 protein: CARSLDTGRGDSNQPQHF
J gene: TRBJ1-1; D gene: TRBD1; V gene: TRBV11-1; clone size: NA; CDR3 DNA: TGTGCCAGCACCCTGGGACAGTTGAACACTGAAGCTTTCTTT; CDR3 protein: CASTLGQLNTEAFF
J gene: TRBJ2-3; D gene: NA; V gene: TRBV5-1; clone size: NA; CDR3 DNA: TGCGCCAGCAGCTTGGAGGTCGGGGGTAGCCCCGCTAGCACAGATACGCAGTATTTT; CDR3 protein: CASSLEVGGSPASTDTQYF
J gene: TRBJ2-3; D gene: NA; V gene: TRBV19; clone size: NA; CDR3 DNA: TGTGCCAGTAGTATAAATGGGGGCCTAACAGATACGCAGTATTTT; CDR3 protein: CASSINGGLTDTQYF
J gene: TRBJ1-2; D gene: NA; V gene: TRBV25-1; clone size: NA; CDR3 DNA: TGTGCCAGCAGTGATGAGTGGACAGTCTTCTATGGCTACACCTTC; CDR3 protein: CASSDEWTVFYGYTF
J gene: TRBJ1-5; D gene: NA; V gene: TRBV2; clone size: NA; CDR3 DNA: TGTGCCAGCAGTGAAGGCGGTTATAGCAATCAGCCCCAGCATTTT; CDR3 protein: CASSEGGYSNQPQHF
J gene: TRBJ2-1; D gene: TRBD1; V gene: TRBV7-9; clone size: NA; CDR3 DNA: TGTGCCAGCAGCTTAGGACCCAGGGGGAATATGGATGAGCAGTTCTTC; CDR3 protein: CASSLGPRGNMDEQFF
J gene: TRBJ1-2; D gene: TRBD1; V gene: TRBV6-5; clone size: NA; CDR3 DNA: TGTGCCAGCAGTCCCTTGGGACAGACCCTAATCAGCTACACCTTC; CDR3 protein: CASSPLGQTLISYTF
J gene: TRBJ1-4; D gene: NA; V gene: TRBV7-8; clone size: once; CDR3 DNA: TGTGCCAGCAGCACCCGGGGGAGGGGGAATGAAAAACTGTTTTTT; CDR3 protein: CASSTRGRGNEKLFF
J gene: TRBJ1-1; D gene: NA; V gene: TRBV28; clone size: NA; CDR3 DNA: TGTGCCAGCAAGGCTTATCGGGACTGGGGATCTGAAGCTTTCTTT; CDR3 protein: CASKAYRDWGSEAFF
J gene: TRBJ1-2; D gene: NA; V gene: TRBV2; clone size: NA; CDR3 DNA: TGTGCCAGCAGTAACCACGGGGAGGACTATGGCTACACCTTC; CDR3 protein: CASSNHGEDYGYTF
J gene: TRBJ1-2; D gene: NA; V gene: TRBV2; clone size: NA; CDR3 DNA: TGTGCCAGCACCCCCCGAGGGCCCGACACCTTC; CDR3 protein: CASTPRGPDTF
J gene: TRBJ2-4; D gene: TRBD2; V gene: TRBV7-8; clone size: NA; CDR3 DNA: TGTGCCAGCAGCTGGAACAGCGGGGGGGCCGACATTCAGTACTTC; CDR3 protein: CASSWNSGGADIQYF
J gene: TRBJ2-2; D gene: TRBD1; V gene: TRBV28; clone size: NA; CDR3 DNA: TGTGCCAGCAGTTCGGGACAGGCGACCGGGGAGCTGTTTTTT; CDR3 protein: CASSSGQATGELFF
J gene: TRBJ2-7; D gene: NA; V gene: TRBV10-3; clone size: NA; CDR3 DNA: TGTGCCATCAGTGAGCAGGGCGAGGAGCAGTACTTC; CDR3 protein: CAISEQGEEQYF
J gene: TRBJ2-2; D gene: NA; V gene: TRBV18; clone size: NA; CDR3 DNA: TGTGCCAGCTCACCTCCCGGACTTTCCGGGGAGCTGTTTTTT; CDR3 protein: CASSPPGLSGELFF
J gene: TRBJ2-1; D gene: TRBD1; V gene: TRBV11-3; clone size: NA; CDR3 DNA: TGTGCCAGCAGCTTGGGACAGAGTAACTACAATGAGCAGTTCTTC; CDR3 protein: CASSLGQSNYNEQFF
J gene: TRBJ1-2; D gene: NA; V gene: TRBV5-8; clone size: once; CDR3 DNA: TGTGCCAGCAGCTTGCAGGGTGGATTCTATGGCTACACCTTC; CDR3 protein: CASSLQGGFYGYTF
J gene: TRBJ2-2; D gene: NA; V gene: TRBV2; clone size: NA; CDR3 DNA: TGTGCCAGCAGTGAGCGGGGTGTCGCCGGGGAGCTGTTTTTT; CDR3 protein: CASSERGVAGELFF
J gene: TRBJ1-6; D gene: NA; V gene: TRBV3-1/TRBV3-2; clone size: NA; CDR3 DNA: TGTGCCAGCAGCCAAGATCGGGGTAGCTCCTATAATTCACCCCTCCACTTT; CDR3 protein: CASSQDRGSSYNSPLHF
J gene: TRBJ1-1; D gene: NA; V gene: TRBV12-3/TRBV12-4; clone size: NA; CDR3 DNA: TGTGCCAGCAGTTTAGGAGGGATTGAAGCTTTCTTT; CDR3 protein: CASSLGGIEAFF